The TCR beta chain described here comes from a study of monozygotic twins with inflammatory bowel disease. The CDR3 consists of 16 residues. Germline CDR1 LGHNA, CDR2 YSLEER. TCRdb reanalyzed the 5' RACE reads, giving one entry per CDR3 protein sequence and no DNA. Recorded for this sample: approximately 400,000 distinct CDR3 sequences. Specimen: blood. The chain has TRBV4-3 and TRBJ1-1. This TCR was sampled from a human donor with ulcerative colitis or Crohn's disease, or a healthy co-twin of an affected twin (not recorded which). CDR3 sequence: CASSQGSERRNTEAFF.